This record concerns one TCR beta chain sequence. The antigen is unknown. Unique molecular identifiers were present on cDNA, and template switching added a universal primer site. Each CDR3 protein gets one entry after TCRdb re-called the 5' RACE reads with MiXCR. This table holds around 1.7 million distinct CDR3 sequences, about 30% found once. This entry belongs to a study of identical twins. Whole-study findings and limits: There were fewer insertions in abundant cord blood beta clonotypes, but memory repertoires showed no such pattern. Modelling underestimated the level of out-of-frame TCR alpha sharing observed in monozygotic twins. Invariant T cells like MAIT and iNKT could partly confound the zero-insertion analyses.

Sequencing input: cord blood. The origin of this receptor is a newborn girl in good health.

As DNA, the CDR3 is TGCAGTGCTAGCTACGGCGGAAGCTCTGGAAACACCATATATTTT. This gives the protein CSASYGGSSGNTIYF. V is TRBV20-1 and J is TRBJ1-3; D not resolved. Trimming left V 3 bases short and J 0 bases short, with 12 bases between. The CDR3 runs to 15 residues. Germline loops: CDR1 DFQATT, CDR2 SNEGSKA (reference sequence).